These 25 T cell receptor beta chains originate from one sample sequenced in a study of shared clonotypes between healthy human individuals. Libraries were prepared by immunoSEQ multiplex PCR; TCRdb keeps only in-frame clonotypes and omits some of them. The table lists hundreds of thousands of clones, around four fifths of them singletons. Sequenced material: memory CD4+ T cells sorted from blood. Subset here: CD45RA-negative fraction. The receptors originated from a woman under 40 in good health.

The chain is built from TRBV30 and TRBJ2-1; 8 bases map to TRBD1. After removal of 8 bases from V and 5 bases from J, the junction contained 5 bases not matched to a gene. The CDR3 is 12 amino acids. Germline V gives CDR1 GTSNPN, CDR2 SVGIG (reference sequence). The CDR3 reads CARKDRDNEQFF. CDR3 in DNA: TGTGCCAGAAAGGACAGGGACAATGAGCAGTTCTTC.

This rearrangement joins TRBV4-1 to TRBJ1-5; D is unclear. V lost 0 bases and J 3 bases, leaving 9 bases between the germline ends. Germline CDR1 and CDR2: MGHRA and YSYEKL. The CDR3 contains 15 residues. Written as DNA, the CDR3 is TGCGCCAGCAGCCAAGAATACCAGTTCAATCAGCCCCAGCATTTT. Its protein is CASSQEYQFNQPQHF.

CDR3 sequence (DNA): TGTGCCAGCGCGACAGGGACCCTTGGGACCCAGTACTTC. This encodes CASATGTLGTQYF. The V gene is TRBV2, the J gene TRBJ2-5; 7 positions match TRBD1. The ends lost 8 bases at V and 7 bases at J; junction bases unmatched: 10. This CDR3 region has 13 residues. Germline V gene lookup returns CDR1 SNHLY and CDR2 FYNNEI.

In regard to this clone: In the same sample, other DNA sequences code for this CDR3. The rearrangement links TRBV18 to TRBJ2-7; 7 positions match TRBD1. The CDR3 loop spans 14 amino acids. V was pared by 3 bases and J by 4 bases, with 6 bases of the junction left unmatched. Germline loops: CDR1 KGHSH, CDR2 LQKENI. This CDR3 is CASSPRQGVYEQYF. CDR3 sequence (DNA): TGTGCCAGCTCACCTCGACAGGGAGTATACGAGCAGTACTTC.

This clone was recorded a few times. V gene TRBV6-5 combines with J gene TRBJ1-3; D unresolved. V lost 0 bases to trimming and J lost 0 bases, with 9 bases between them. The CDR3 runs 16 residues. Germline CDR1 reads MNHEY; CDR2 reads SVGAGI. CDR3 protein: CASSYSAAASGNTIYF. As DNA, the CDR3 is TGTGCCAGCAGTTACTCTGCGGCGGCCTCTGGAAACACCATATATTTT.

In DNA, the CDR3 is TGTGCCAGCAGTCCACTAGCGGGAGGTCAAAACGAGCAGTACTTC. Its protein product is CASSPLAGGQNEQYF. V and J are TRBV28 and TRBJ2-7; the match to TRBD2 covers 12 bases. The CDR3 runs to 15 residues. The germline CDR1 and CDR2 sequences are MDHEN and SYDVKM. The V segment lost 5 bases and the J segment 5 bases; nucleotides outside the gene matches: 7.

This clone turned up a few times. V gene TRBV9 combines with J gene TRBJ1-5; no firm D call. CDR1 is SGDLS and CDR2 is YYNGEE in the germline V gene. The CDR3 extends over 13 amino acids. V lost 3 bases and J lost 6, with 10 bases in between. CDR3 amino acids: CASSAIPSQPQHF. DNA for the CDR3: TGTGCCAGCAGCGCTATCCCGAGTCAGCCCCAGCATTTT. Full variable domain (rest looked up from reference TRBV9 and TRBJ1-5): DSGVTQTPKHLITATGQRVTLRCSPRSGDLSVYWYQQSLDQGLQFLIQYYNGEERAKGNILERFSAQQFPDLHSELNLSSLELGDSALYFCASSAIPSQPQHFGDGTRLSIL.

The rearrangement uses TRBV30 and TRBJ1-6; D call uncertain. The CDR3 length is 13 residues. Germline-derived CDR1 and CDR2 are GTSNPN and SVGIG (reference sequence). V was pared by 8 bases and J by 5 bases, with 13 bases between. As DNA, the CDR3 is TGTGCCGTAAAGCGGACGGATAATTCACCCCTCCACTTT. Amino acids: CAVKRTDNSPLHF.

This chain connects TRBV7-2 to TRBJ2-5; D tentatively reads TRBD1 or TRBD2 (5 bases each). Deletions cut 7 bases from V and 4 bases from J, with 22 bases between. This CDR3 has 16 amino acids. Germline V gene lookup returns CDR1 SGHTA and CDR2 FQGNSA. As DNA, the CDR3 is TGTGCCAGCACCGGGGCGTCCGTAGGGGCGGGAGAGACCCAGTACTTC. This codes for CASTGASVGAGETQYF.

This clone appeared a few times. This sequence joins TRBV21-1 and TRBJ1-4. TRBV21-1 is designated a pseudogene. The CDR3 consists of 15 residues. The CDR3 protein is CACRPTLSTNEKLFF. The CDR3 nucleotides read TGTGCCTGCAGACCGACCCTTTCAACTAATGAAAAACTGTTTTTT.

The V and J genes are TRBV6-5 and TRBJ2-5; weak D call: TRBD1 (6 bases). V lost 5 bases to trimming and J lost 5 bases, with 18 bases between them. CDR1 is MNHEY, CDR2 SVGAGI, per germline. The CDR3 contains 15 residues. CDR3 sequence reads: CASSGPRGRGETQYF. In DNA form, the CDR3 reads TGTGCCAGCAGTGGACCCAGGGGACGTGGGGAGACCCAGTACTTC.

The chain joins TRBV5-1 to TRBJ1-4; the match to TRBD1 covers 8 bases. CDR1 and CDR2 (germline): SGHRS, YFSETQ. After removal of 5 bases from V and 3 bases from J, the junction contained 3 bases not matched to a gene. The CDR3 has 14 amino acids. This CDR3 is CASSRQGSNEKLFF. CDR3 DNA sequence: TGCGCCAGCAGTAGACAGGGGTCTAATGAAAAACTGTTTTTT.

The rearrangement uses TRBV6-1 and TRBJ1-5; D may be TRBD1 (6 bases). This CDR3 comprises 16 residues. The V gene's germline CDR1 is MNHNS and CDR2 SASEGT. Trimming left V 1 base short and J 6 bases short, with 16 bases between. The CDR3 sequence is CASSEGTEITTQPQHF. In DNA, the CDR3 is TGTGCCAGCAGTGAAGGGACAGAGATTACCACTCAGCCCCAGCATTTT.

The chain is built from TRBV19 and TRBJ1-1; no clear D gene. The CDR3 sequence is 15 residues long. V lost 8 bases to trimming and J lost 5 bases, with 21 bases between them. The germline gives CDR1 LNHDA, CDR2 SQIVND (reference sequence). CDR3 sequence reads: CASRYMAAGVTEAFF. CDR3 nucleotide sequence: TGTGCCAGTCGCTACATGGCTGCAGGAGTGACTGAAGCTTTCTTT.

The chain couples TRBV19 to TRBJ2-3, with 7 bases that match TRBD1. The CDR3 is made up of 13 amino acids. Germline values: CDR1 LNHDA, CDR2 SQIVND (reference sequence). V lost 7 bases, J lost 5 bases, and 6 bases stayed unmatched. In DNA form, the CDR3 reads TGTGCCAGTAACCGGCAGGGGGAAGATACGCAGTATTTT. Translating it yields CASNRQGEDTQYF.

J is TRBJ1-5 and V is TRBV6-6; TRBD1 might be the D (5 bases). The CDR3 is made up of 15 amino acids. With 5 bases removed from V and 1 base from J, the gap between germline ends came to 12 bases. CDR1 and CDR2 (germline): MNHNY, SVGAGI (reference sequence). CDR3: CASSRGGVSNQPQHF. As DNA, the CDR3 is TGTGCCAGCAGTCGGGGCGGAGTGAGCAATCAGCCCCAGCATTTT.

The chain has TRBV6-5 and TRBJ2-2, with unresolved D. The germline V gene has CDR1 MNHEY and CDR2 SVGAGI. This CDR3 is built from 13 residues. V was shortened by 3 bases and J by 6 bases, with 8 bases between the two germline ends. The CDR3, as DNA: TGTGCCAGCAGTTATCAAGGAGCCGGGGAGCTGTTTTTT. Protein sequence: CASSYQGAGELFF.

The CDR3 coding sequence is TGTGCCAGCAGCTTAGAAGCCGCCAGGGGATACGAGCAGTACTTC. This encodes CASSLEAARGYEQYF. This chain joins TRBV7-9 and TRBJ2-7, with D possibly TRBD1 on 6 matching bases. The CDR3 is 15 residues long. CDR1 and CDR2 (germline): SEHNR, FQNEAQ (reference sequence). The germline V and J ends were trimmed by 1 base and 4 bases, with 14 bases remaining between them.

J is TRBJ2-5 and V is TRBV25-1; 8 bases are a match to TRBD1. J lost 0 bases, V lost 3 bases, and 9 bases had no gene match. The CDR3 totals 17 residues. Looked up from germline, CDR1 is MGHDK and CDR2 is SYGVNS. Here the CDR3 DNA reads TGTGCCAGCAGTGAGCCCAGGGGGCGCGGGTACCAAGAGACCCAGTACTTC. Its translation is CASSEPRGRGYQETQYF.

J is TRBJ2-5 and V is TRBV4-1; D gene uncertain. The germline V gene encodes CDR1 MGHRA and CDR2 YSYEKL. V dropped 3 bases and J dropped 5 bases, with 22 bases sitting between them. The CDR3 length is 17 residues. The CDR3: CASSQILRAPRQETQYF. The CDR3 DNA follows: TGCGCCAGCAGCCAGATCCTCCGGGCCCCGAGGCAGGAGACCCAGTACTTC.

This clone appeared once. J is TRBJ1-1 and V is TRBV6-5; a weak D match, TRBD1 (6 bases). Trimming removed 4 bases from V and 4 bases from J, with 16 bases in between. This CDR3 comprises 15 residues. Germline lookup yields CDR1 MNHEY and CDR2 SVGAGI. The CDR3 protein is CASSSGQGGGTEAFF. CDR3 DNA: TGTGCCAGCAGTTCGGGACAAGGCGGGGGCACTGAAGCTTTCTTT.

This clone came up once. This chain joins TRBV6-5 and TRBJ1-6, with D possibly being TRBD1 (6 bases). CDR3 length: 11 residues. The germline V gene encodes CDR1 MNHEY and CDR2 SVGAGI. Trimming removed 6 bases from V and 13 bases from J, with 10 bases in between. The DNA for the CDR3 is TGTGCCAGCAGACAACAGGGTCCCCTCCACTTT. This sequence encodes CASRQQGPLHF.

The CDR3 protein is CASGPGQGYGEQFF. The CDR3 region has the DNA TGCGCCAGCGGTCCGGGACAGGGTTACGGTGAGCAGTTCTTC. The genes are TRBV4-1 and TRBJ2-1; 9 bases map to TRBD1. The germline V gene encodes CDR1 MGHRA and CDR2 YSYEKL. Unmatched junction bases numbered 11, after V lost 8 bases and J lost 9 bases. The CDR3 loop spans 14 amino acids.

This clone was seen just once. This chain's CDR3 is CASSERGSYNEQFF. Written as DNA, the CDR3 is TGTGCCAGCAGCGAGCGGGGGTCCTACAATGAGCAGTTCTTC. The chain has TRBV2 and TRBJ2-1, with 8 bases fitting TRBD2. Losses at the gene ends were 6 bases for V and 1 base for J; bases not matched to a gene: 2. CDR1 is SNHLY and CDR2 is FYNNEI in the germline V gene. This CDR3 has 14 amino acids.

CDR3 sequence reads: CASSFQQGANDGYTF. CDR3 bases: TGTGCCAGCAGCTTTCAACAGGGGGCGAACGATGGCTACACCTTC. The rearrangement joins TRBV7-9 to TRBJ1-2; 9 bases are a match to TRBD1. V was pared by 3 bases and J by 6 bases, with 8 bases of the junction left unmatched. This CDR3 has 15 amino acids. The V gene's germline CDR1 is SEHNR and CDR2 FQNEAQ (reference sequence).